A single TCR beta chain is shown here with its context. The data originate from a study of blood T cell repertoires in COVID-19. Turning to the study itself: Specimens from acute and convalescent COVID-19 originated in the United States, Italy and Spain.

In the original processing: Estimation of nucleated cell counts was performed using reference gene primer amplification. Profiling relied on immunoSEQ multiplex PCR, and the TCRdb table lists in-frame clones only, not all of them. The V and J calls and the clone size are those of that table, but D and trimming were determined from the DNA. The sample records 150,000 or so clones, roughly 89% being singletons. CDR1 SGHVS and CDR2 FQNEAQ come from the germline V gene. There are 14 residues in the CDR3. J lost 2 bases, V lost 6 bases, and 4 bases had no gene match. The TCR originated in a woman between 65 and 79 years old with COVID-19, enrolled during active disease. The chain joins TRBV7-8 to TRBJ2-5; TRBD2 aligns across 9 bases. Sample: peripheral blood. Written as DNA, the CDR3 is TGTGCCAGCAGTACAAGCGGGGGGCAAGAGACCCAGTACTTC. Amino acids: CASSTSGGQETQYF.